This T cell receptor beta chain was recovered during a study of OX40 agonist ivuxolimab in advanced cancers. In terms of the full investigation: Ivuxolimab was a fully human IgG2 agonistic monoclonal antibody targeting the costimulatory receptor OX40 (CD134). Intravenous ivuxolimab was administered to patients every 2 weeks at six dose levels: 0.01, 0.1, 0.3, 1.5, 3 and 10 mg/kg. Of the approximately 50 dose-escalation patients, hepatocellular carcinoma was present in 19, melanoma in roughly 15, renal cell carcinoma in 9 and head and neck cancer in 9. A male proportion of around 80% and a mean age of about 60 years, ranging from 23 to 79, were recorded for the dose-escalation cohort. Patients were allowed to have had prior anti-PD-1, anti-PD-L1 or anti-CTLA-4 therapy, and around 40% of the dose-escalation patients had previously received checkpoint inhibitors. Partial responses occurred in three dose-escalation patients, of whom one had hepatocellular carcinoma and two had cutaneous melanoma. Peripheral TCRbeta sequencing aimed to test whether ivuxolimab altered TCR sequence diversity and caused clonal T-cell expansion. The monotherapy dose-escalation portion (N ≈ 50 patients) of the phase I ivuxolimab trial is reported in the paper.

To sequence the TCRbeta CDR3 region, genomic DNA was isolated from the sorted cells. The immunoSEQ Assay was used for sequencing of TCRbeta CDR3 regions. Drawn from immuneACCESS, this table holds only the in-frame rearrangements with V and J called that TCRdb kept. Clones are partly lost; checked studies trace under half to an unresolved V gene and leave the rest unexplained. The sample contains more than 50,000 clones, 86% of them found a single time. Roughly 0.5% of the sample belongs to the ten largest clones. From its cysteine to its phenylalanine, the CDR3 spans 13 amino acids. The retained sequence is limited to the CDR3, 39 bases, with the frame set at the first base. V gives up 3 bases and J gives up 3 bases, and the segment between their germline ends measures 9 bases. Based on the germline V gene, the CDR1 and CDR2 sequences are SGHTA and FQGNSA. Concerning this clone: Which antigen it targets is not known. There are no base qualities to consult, and no much larger clone falls within one base.

Overall study outcomes, separate from this receptor: Low levels of normalized T-cell clonal expansion were also seen in some patients who did not respond. Clonal expansion of both CD4+ and CD8+ blood T cells was observed from baseline to week 6 at doses 0.1 to 3.0 mg/kg. In the 0.1-3.0 mg/kg groups, partial responders were among the patients with the lowest normalized peripheral clonal expansion, particularly in CD8+ T cells. On average, CD8+ T cells showed more expanded clones than CD4+ T cells after ivuxolimab. Which antigens the clonally expanded peripheral T cells were specific for was not determined.

Patients with autoimmune disease history or receiving systemic immunosuppression were excluded from the trial. Peripheral blood for TCR sequencing was collected from all dose cohorts at baseline, on cycle 4 day 1, and on cycle 7 day 1. Samples were obtained from an open-label, multicenter, first-in-human phase I dose-escalation trial of ivuxolimab. Adults with locally advanced or metastatic melanoma, renal cell, hepatocellular, or head and neck squamous cell carcinoma were enrolled in the trial. Before TCR sequencing, CD4+ T cells and CD8+ T cells were sorted from peripheral blood as separate populations.

The sequencing here drew on CD4+ or CD8+ T cells sorted from blood, taken in a trial of the OX40 agonist ivuxolimab. The rearranged chain carries TRBV7-2 and TRBJ2-7; TRBD1 is perhaps the D gene, given 5 matching bases. The source is an adult with an advanced solid tumor such as melanoma, head and neck, liver or kidney cancer. The sequence in DNA is TGTGCCAGCAGCTTCGGCAGGGACTACGAGCAGTACTTC. This sequence encodes CASSFGRDYEQYF.